There are a few counts of the clone carrying this T cell receptor beta chain. The target antigen is unknown. According to the study, TCR beta libraries were built with iRepertoire HTBI primers and CDR3-region Arm-PCR. How the authors handled the data: Samples jointly harbored 62 TRBV and about 15 TRBJ segments. TCRdb passed the multiplex PCR reads through MiXCR, listing each CDR3 protein once. These V and J calls rely on TCRdb rather than the paper's analysis. The profile shows 650,000 to 850,000 distinct CDR3 sequences, around 30% of them singletons. The sample belongs to a study of regulatory T cells in long-lasting Graves disease. The time point is: persistent/refractory GD, antithyroid drugs over 5 years with positive TRAb. PBMCs provided the RNA from which the TCR library was made. Points from the study as a whole: Analysis covered peripheral blood alone, not thyroid tissue.

The sample was peripheral blood mononuclear cells (PBMCs), taken when the disease was refractory, from a patient treated with antithyroid drugs. The sequence was obtained from a female donor with Graves disease.

The CDR3 loop is CAWTRTVLYEQYF. CDR3 in DNA: TGTGCCTGGACAAGGACGGTTTTGTACGAGCAGTACTTC. V gene TRBV30 combines with J gene TRBJ2-7; no clear D gene. CDR1 GTSNPN and CDR2 SVGIG come from the germline V gene (reference sequence). The CDR3 covers 13 residues. V lost 4 bases, J lost 4 bases, and 14 bases lay in between. Supplemented by reference TRBV30 and TRBJ2-7, the full variable domain reads SQTIHQWPATLVQPVGSPLSLECTVEGTSNPNLYWYRQAAGRGLQLLFYSVGIGQISSEVPQNLSASRPQDRQFILSSKKLLLSDSGFYLCAWTRTVLYEQYFGPGTRLTVT.